This T cell receptor beta chain was sequenced during a study of identical twins. This clonotype was observed a handful of times. The junction shows a germline mismatch at one end, possibly a read error. A single record per CDR3 protein comes from TCRdb applying MiXCR to the 5' RACE reads. The data hold about 720,000 distinct CDR3 sequences, with around 8.6% observed a single time. There are 16 residues in the CDR3. The germline V gene encodes CDR1 KGHSH and CDR2 LQKENI. The same sample was also studied in work on yellow fever vaccine responses in identical twins.

The TCR sequence derives from a woman under 30 in good health. The gene calls are TRBV18 and TRBJ2-1; tentative D call: TRBD1 (6 bases). The sample was PBMCs. CDR3 in amino acids: CASSPPRQGILNEQFF. CDR3 nucleotide sequence: TGTGCCAGCTCCCCACCTAGGCAGGGGATACTTAATGAGCAGTTCTTC.